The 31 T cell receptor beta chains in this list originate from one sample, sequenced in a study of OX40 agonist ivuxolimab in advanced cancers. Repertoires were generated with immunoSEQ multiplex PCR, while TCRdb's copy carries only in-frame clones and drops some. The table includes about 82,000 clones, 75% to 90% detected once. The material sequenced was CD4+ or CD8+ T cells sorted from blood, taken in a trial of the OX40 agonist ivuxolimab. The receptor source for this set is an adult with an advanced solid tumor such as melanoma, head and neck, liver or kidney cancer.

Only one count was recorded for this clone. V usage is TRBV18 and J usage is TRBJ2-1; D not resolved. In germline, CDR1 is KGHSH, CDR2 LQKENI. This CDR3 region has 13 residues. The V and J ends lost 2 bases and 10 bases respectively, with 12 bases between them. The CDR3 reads CASSPGSFREQFF. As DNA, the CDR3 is TGTGCCAGCTCACCAGGCAGCTTCCGGGAGCAGTTCTTC.

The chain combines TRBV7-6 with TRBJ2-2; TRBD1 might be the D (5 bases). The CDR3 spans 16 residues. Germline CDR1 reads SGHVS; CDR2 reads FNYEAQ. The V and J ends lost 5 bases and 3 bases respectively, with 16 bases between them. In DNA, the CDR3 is TGTGCCAGCAGCCAGGCGGAAAGGGGTTACACCGGGGAGCTGTTTTTT. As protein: CASSQAERGYTGELFF.

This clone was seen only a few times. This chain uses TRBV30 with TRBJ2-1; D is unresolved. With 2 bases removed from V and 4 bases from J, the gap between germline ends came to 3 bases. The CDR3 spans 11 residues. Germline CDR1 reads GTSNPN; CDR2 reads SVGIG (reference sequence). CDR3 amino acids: CAWSQYNEQFF. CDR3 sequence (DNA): TGTGCCTGGAGTCAATACAATGAGCAGTTCTTC.

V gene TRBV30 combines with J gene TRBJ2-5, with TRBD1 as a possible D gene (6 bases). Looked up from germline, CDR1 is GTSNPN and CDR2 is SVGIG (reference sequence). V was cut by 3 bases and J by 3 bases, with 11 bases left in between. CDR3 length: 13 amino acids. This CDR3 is CAWSVGAKETQYF. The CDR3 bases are TGTGCCTGGAGCGTGGGGGCAAAAGAGACCCAGTACTTC.

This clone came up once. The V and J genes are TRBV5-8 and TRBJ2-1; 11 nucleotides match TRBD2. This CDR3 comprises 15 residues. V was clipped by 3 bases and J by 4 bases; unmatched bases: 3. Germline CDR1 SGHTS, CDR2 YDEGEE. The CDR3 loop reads CASSSRLAGYNEQFF. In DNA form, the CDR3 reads TGTGCCAGCAGCTCGCGACTAGCGGGGTACAATGAGCAGTTCTTC.

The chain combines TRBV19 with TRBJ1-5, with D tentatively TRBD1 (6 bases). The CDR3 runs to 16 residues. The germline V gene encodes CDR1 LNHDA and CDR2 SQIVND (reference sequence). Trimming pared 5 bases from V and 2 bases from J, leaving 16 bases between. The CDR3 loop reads CASSSSGAAGNQPQHF. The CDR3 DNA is TGTGCCAGTAGTTCATCGGGGGCGGCGGGCAATCAGCCCCAGCATTTT.

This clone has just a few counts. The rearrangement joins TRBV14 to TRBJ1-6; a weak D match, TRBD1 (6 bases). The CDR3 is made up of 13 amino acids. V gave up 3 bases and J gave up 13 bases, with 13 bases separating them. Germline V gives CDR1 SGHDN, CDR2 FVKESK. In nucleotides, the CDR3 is TGTGCCAGCAGCCAGAACCACAGGGACCCCCTCCACTTT. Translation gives CASSQNHRDPLHF.

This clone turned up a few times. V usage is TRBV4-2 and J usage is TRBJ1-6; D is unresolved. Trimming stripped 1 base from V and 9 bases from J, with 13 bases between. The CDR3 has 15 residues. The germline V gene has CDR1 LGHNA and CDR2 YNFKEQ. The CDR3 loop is CASSQARAASSPLHF. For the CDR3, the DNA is TGTGCCAGCAGCCAAGCGCGGGCGGCCAGTTCACCCCTCCACTTT.

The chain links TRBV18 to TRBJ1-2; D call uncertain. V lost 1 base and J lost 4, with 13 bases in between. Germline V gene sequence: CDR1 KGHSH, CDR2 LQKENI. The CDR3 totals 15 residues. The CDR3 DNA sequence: TGTGCCAGCTCACCACGTGGCTCTGATCCCTATGGCTACACCTTC. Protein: CASSPRGSDPYGYTF.

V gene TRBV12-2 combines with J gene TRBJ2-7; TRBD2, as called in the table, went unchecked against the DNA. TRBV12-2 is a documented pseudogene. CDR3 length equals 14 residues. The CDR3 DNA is TGTGCAAGTCGCTTAGCGCTGAGGGACTACGAGCAGTACTTC. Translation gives CASRLALRDYEQYF.

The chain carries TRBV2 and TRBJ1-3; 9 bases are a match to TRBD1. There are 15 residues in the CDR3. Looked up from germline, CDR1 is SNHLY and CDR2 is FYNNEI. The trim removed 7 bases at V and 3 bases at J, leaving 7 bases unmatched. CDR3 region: CASTSQGASGNTIYF. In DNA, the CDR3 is TGTGCCAGCACTTCACAGGGGGCTAGTGGAAACACCATATATTTT.

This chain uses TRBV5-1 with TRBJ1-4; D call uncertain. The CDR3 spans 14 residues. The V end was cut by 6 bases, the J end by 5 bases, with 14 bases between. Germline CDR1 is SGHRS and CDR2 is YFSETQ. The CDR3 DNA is TGCGCCAGCACTTCCCAGGCTCCCAATGAAAAACTGTTTTTT. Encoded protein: CASTSQAPNEKLFF.

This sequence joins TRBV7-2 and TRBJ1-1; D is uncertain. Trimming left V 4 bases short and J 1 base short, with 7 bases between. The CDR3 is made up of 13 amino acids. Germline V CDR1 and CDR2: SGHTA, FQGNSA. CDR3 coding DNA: TGTGCCAGCAGCTCATATCGGAACACTGAAGCTTTCTTT. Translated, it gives CASSSYRNTEAFF. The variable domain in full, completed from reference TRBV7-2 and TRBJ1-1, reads GAGVSQSPSNKVTEKGKDVELRCDPISGHTALYWYRQSLGQGLEFLIYFQGNSAPDKSGLPSDRFSAERTGGSVSTLTIQRTQQEDSAVYLCASSSYRNTEAFFGQGTRLTVV.

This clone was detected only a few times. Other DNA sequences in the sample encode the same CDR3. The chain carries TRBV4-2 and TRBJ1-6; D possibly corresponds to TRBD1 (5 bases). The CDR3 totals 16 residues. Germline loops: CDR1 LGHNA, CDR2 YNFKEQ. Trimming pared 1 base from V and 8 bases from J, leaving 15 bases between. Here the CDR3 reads CASSQVVGLGYSPLHF. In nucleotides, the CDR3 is TGTGCCAGCAGCCAAGTGGTGGGGCTTGGTTATTCACCCCTCCACTTT.

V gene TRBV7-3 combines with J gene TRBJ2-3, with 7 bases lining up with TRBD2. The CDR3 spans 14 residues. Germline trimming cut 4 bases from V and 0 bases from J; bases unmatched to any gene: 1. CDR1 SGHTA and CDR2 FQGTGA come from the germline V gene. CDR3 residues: CASSSGLSTDTQYF. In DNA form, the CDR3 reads TGTGCCAGCAGCTCGGGACTAAGCACAGATACGCAGTATTTT.

In DNA form, the CDR3 reads TGTGCCAGCACGAGGAGCTCTGGAAACACCATATATTTT. Translated: CASTRSSGNTIYF. The V and J genes are TRBV6-5 and TRBJ1-3; no reliable D call. The germline V and J ends were trimmed by 7 bases and 0 bases, with 7 bases remaining between them. This CDR3 has 13 residues. Germline V gene data show CDR1 as MNHEY and CDR2 as SVGAGI.

CDR3 nucleotide sequence: TGTGCCAGTAGTACACTCCAGGGTTTTGGGTATGGCTACACCTTC. Residues: CASSTLQGFGYGYTF. The chain combines TRBV19 with TRBJ1-2, with a tentative D call TRBD1 (5 bases). The CDR3 contains 15 residues. In germline, CDR1 is LNHDA, CDR2 SQIVND (reference sequence). The V and J ends lost 4 bases and 5 bases respectively, with 17 bases between them.

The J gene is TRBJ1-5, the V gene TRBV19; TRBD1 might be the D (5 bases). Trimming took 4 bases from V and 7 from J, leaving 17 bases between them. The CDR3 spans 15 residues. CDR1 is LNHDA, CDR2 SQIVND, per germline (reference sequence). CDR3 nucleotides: TGTGCCAGTAGTACCTCGACAGTCAACGGACAGCCCCAGCATTTT. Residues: CASSTSTVNGQPQHF.

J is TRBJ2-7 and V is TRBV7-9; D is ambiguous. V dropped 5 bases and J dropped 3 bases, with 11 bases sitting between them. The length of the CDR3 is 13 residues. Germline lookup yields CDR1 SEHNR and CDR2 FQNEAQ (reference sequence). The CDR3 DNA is TGTGCCAGCAGCCCAGGAGTTGTCTACGAGCAGTACTTC. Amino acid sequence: CASSPGVVYEQYF.

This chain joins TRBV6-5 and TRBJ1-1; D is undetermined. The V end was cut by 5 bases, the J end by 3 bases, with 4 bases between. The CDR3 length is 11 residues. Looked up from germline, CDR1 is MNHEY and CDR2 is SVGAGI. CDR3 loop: CASSPYTEAFF. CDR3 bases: TGTGCCAGCAGTCCTTACACTGAAGCTTTCTTT.

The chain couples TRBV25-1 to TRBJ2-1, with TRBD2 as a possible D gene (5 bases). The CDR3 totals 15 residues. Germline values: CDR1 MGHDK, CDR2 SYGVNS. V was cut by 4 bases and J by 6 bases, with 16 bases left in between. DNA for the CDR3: TGTGCCAGCAGTGCGGTTCGCCCAGGAGGCAATGAGCAGTTCTTC. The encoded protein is CASSAVRPGGNEQFF.

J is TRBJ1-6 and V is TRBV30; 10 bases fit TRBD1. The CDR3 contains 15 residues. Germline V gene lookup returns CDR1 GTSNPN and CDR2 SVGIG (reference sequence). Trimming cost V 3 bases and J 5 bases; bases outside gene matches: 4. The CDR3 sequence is CAWRTGTGDNSPLHF. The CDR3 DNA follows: TGTGCCTGGAGGACCGGGACAGGGGATAATTCACCCCTCCACTTT.

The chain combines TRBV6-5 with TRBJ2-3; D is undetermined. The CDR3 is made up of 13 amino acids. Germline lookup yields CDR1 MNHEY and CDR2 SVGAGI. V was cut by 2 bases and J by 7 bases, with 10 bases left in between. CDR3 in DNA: TGTGCCAGCAGTTACGAGAGGTGGCATACGCAGTATTTT. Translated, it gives CASSYERWHTQYF.

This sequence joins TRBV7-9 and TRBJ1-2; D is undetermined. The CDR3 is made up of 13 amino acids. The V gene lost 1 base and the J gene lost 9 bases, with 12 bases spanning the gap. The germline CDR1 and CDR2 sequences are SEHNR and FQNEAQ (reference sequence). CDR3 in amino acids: CASSLEGKGSYTF. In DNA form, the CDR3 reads TGTGCCAGCAGCTTAGAGGGTAAAGGTAGCTACACCTTC.

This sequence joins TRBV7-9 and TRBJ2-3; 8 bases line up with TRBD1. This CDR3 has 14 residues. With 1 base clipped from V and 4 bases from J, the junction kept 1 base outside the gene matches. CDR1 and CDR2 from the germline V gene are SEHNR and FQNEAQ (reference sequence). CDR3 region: CASSLEQGADTQYF. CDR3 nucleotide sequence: TGTGCCAGCAGCTTAGAACAGGGGGCAGATACGCAGTATTTT.

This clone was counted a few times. This CDR3 is CASSPPSQSLGTEAFF. CDR3 nucleotides: TGTGCCAGCTCACCACCGTCCCAGAGTCTGGGCACTGAAGCTTTCTTT. The V gene is TRBV18, the J gene TRBJ1-1; D uncertain. Trimming removed 0 bases from V and 4 bases from J, with 15 bases in between. The CDR3 sequence is 16 residues long. CDR1 and CDR2 from the germline V gene are KGHSH and LQKENI.

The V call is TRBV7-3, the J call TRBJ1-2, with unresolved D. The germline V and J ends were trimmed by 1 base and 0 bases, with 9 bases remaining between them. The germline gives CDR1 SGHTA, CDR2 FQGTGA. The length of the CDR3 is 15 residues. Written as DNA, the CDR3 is TGTGCCAGCAGCTTAAGTGGCGAGTCTAACTATGGCTACACCTTC. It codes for CASSLSGESNYGYTF.

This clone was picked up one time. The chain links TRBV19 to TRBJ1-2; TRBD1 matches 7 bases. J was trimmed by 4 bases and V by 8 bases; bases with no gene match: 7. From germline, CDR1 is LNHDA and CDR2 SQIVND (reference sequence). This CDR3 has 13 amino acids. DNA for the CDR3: TGTGCCAGTGTCACCGCAGGGGGCTATGGCTACACCTTC. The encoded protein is CASVTAGGYGYTF.

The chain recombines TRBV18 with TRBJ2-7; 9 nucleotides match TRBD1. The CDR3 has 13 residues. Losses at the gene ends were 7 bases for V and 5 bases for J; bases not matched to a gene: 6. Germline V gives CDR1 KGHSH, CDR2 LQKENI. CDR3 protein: CASFRQGGDEQYF. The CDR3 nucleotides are TGTGCCAGCTTCAGACAGGGGGGAGACGAGCAGTACTTC.

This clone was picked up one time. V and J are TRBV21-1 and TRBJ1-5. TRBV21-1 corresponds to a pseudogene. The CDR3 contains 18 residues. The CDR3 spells CASSPWMWDGHSNQPQHF. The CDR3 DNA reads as TGTGCCAGCAGCCCATGGATGTGGGACGGTCATAGCAATCAGCCCCAGCATTTT.

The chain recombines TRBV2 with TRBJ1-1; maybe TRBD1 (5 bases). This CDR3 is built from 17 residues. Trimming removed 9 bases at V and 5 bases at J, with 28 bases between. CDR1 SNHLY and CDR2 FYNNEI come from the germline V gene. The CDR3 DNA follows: TGTGCCAGACAAGGGGCAGGGTTGGCGTCGATAACGACTGAAGCTTTCTTT. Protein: CARQGAGLASITTEAFF.